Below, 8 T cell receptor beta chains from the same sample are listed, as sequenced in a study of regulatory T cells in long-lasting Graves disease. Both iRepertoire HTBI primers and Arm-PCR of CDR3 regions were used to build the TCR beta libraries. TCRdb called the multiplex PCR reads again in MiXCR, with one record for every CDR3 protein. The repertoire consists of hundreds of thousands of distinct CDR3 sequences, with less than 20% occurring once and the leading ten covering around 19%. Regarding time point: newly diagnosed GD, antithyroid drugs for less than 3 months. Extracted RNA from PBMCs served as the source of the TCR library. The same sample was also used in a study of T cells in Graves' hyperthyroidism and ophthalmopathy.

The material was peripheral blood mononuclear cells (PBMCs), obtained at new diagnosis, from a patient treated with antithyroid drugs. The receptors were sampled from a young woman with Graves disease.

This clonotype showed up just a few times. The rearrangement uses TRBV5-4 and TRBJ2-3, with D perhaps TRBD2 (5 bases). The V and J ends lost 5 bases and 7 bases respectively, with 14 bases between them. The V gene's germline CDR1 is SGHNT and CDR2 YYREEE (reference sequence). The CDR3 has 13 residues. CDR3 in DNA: TGTGCCAGCAGTCCGGGAAATCTTAATACGCAGTATTTT. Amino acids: CASSPGNLNTQYF. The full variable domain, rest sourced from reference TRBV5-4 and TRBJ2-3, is ETGVTQSPTHLIKTRGQQVTLRCSSQSGHNTVSWYQQALGQGPQFIFQYYREEENGRGNFPPRFSGLQFPNYSSELNVNALELDDSALYLCASSPGNLNTQYFGPGTRLTVL.

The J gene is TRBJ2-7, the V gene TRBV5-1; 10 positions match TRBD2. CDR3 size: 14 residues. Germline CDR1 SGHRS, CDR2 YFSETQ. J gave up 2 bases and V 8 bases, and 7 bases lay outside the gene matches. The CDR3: CASTSSGGTYEQYF. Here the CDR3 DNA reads TGCGCCAGTACCTCTAGCGGGGGTACCTACGAGCAGTACTTC.

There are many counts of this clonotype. CDR3 protein: CASSSPGTGQETQYF. CDR3 nucleotide sequence: TGTGCCAGCAGTTCTCCGGGGACAGGACAAGAGACCCAGTACTTC. This chain joins TRBV27 and TRBJ2-5, with TRBD1 matching 8 bases. The V gene's germline CDR1 is MNHEY and CDR2 SMNVEV (reference sequence). The CDR3 spans 15 residues. With V trimmed by 4 bases and J by 2 bases, 6 bases remained unmatched.

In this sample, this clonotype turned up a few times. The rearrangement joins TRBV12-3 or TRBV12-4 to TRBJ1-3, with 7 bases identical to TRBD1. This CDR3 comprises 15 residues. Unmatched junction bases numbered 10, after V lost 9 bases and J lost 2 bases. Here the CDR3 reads CASKAGTEAGNTIYF. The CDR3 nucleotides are TGTGCCAGTAAAGCGGGGACAGAGGCTGGAAACACCATATATTTT.

DNA for the CDR3: TGTGCCAGCAGCTTTCTAGCGGGAGGAGCAGATACGCAGTATTTT. It yields the protein CASSFLAGGADTQYF. The chain is built from TRBV7-3 and TRBJ2-3, with 11 bases identical to TRBD2. V dropped 3 bases and J dropped 4; count of bases not matched to a gene: 3. CDR1 is SGHTA and CDR2 is FQGTGA in the germline V gene. This CDR3 comprises 15 residues.

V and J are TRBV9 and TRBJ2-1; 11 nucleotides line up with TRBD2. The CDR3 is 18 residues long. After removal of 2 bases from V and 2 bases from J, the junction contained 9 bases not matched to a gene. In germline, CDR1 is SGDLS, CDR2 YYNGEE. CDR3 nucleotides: TGTGCCAGCAGCGTCCTCGGGGGGACTAGCGGCACCTACAATGAGCAGTTCTTC. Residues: CASSVLGGTSGTYNEQFF.

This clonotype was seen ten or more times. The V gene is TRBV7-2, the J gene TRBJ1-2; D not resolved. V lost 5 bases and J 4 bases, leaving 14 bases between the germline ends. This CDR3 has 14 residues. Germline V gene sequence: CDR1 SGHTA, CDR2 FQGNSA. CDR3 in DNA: TGTGCCAGCAGCCTTGGACCCTCGGGCTATGGCTACACCTTC. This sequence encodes CASSLGPSGYGYTF. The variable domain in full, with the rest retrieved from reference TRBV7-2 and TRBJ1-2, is GAGVSQSPSNKVTEKGKDVELRCDPISGHTALYWYRQSLGQGLEFLIYFQGNSAPDKSGLPSDRFSAERTGGSVSTLTIQRTQQEDSAVYLCASSLGPSGYGYTFGSGTRLTVV.

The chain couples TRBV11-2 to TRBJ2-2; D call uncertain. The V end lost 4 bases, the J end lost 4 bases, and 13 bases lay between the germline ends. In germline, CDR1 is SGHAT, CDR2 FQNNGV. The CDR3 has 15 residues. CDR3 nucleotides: TGTGCCAGCAGCTCCCGTCCTACTGGCACCGGGGAGCTGTTTTTT. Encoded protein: CASSSRPTGTGELFF. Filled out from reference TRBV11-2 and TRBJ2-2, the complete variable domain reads EAGVAQSPRYKIIEKRQSVAFWCNPISGHATLYWYQQILGQGPKLLIQFQNNGVVDDSQLPKDRFSAERLKGVDSTLKIQPAKLEDSAVYLCASSSRPTGTGELFFGEGSRLTVL.